This TCR beta chain emerged from a study of post-analysis software for immune sequencing data. In the study overall: Patients had relapsing-remitting, secondary progressive or progressive-relapsing multiple sclerosis; some lacked subtype.

This clonotype showed up just a few times. Its target is unknown. Study results and caveats: Compared with controls, patients had more of about 5 TRBV segments, including TRBV5-6, TRBV5-1 and TRBV20-1. Relative to controls, patients with multiple sclerosis showed significantly lower normalized Chao1 diversity. By F measure, samples from a shared preparation batch strongly co-clustered.

Prepared TCR beta cDNA libraries contained unique molecular identifiers. With about 1 to 11 million T cells as the source, some 510,000 cDNA molecules resulted. One entry per CDR3 protein, called by TCRdb with MiXCR from the PCR reads. Here the sample spans hundreds of thousands of distinct CDR3 sequences, roughly 27% being singletons. This CDR3 has 15 amino acids. CDR1 is SEHNR and CDR2 is FQNEAQ in the germline V gene (reference sequence). Sequences were obtained from blood. The sequence derives from a girl between 10 and 17 years old with multiple sclerosis. This chain uses TRBV7-9 with TRBJ2-5, with TRBD2 matching over 9 bases. Judging by the DNA end, TRBJ2-7 fits better; the J call may be wrong. The CDR3 loop is CASSLDAGGPHEQYF. DNA for the CDR3: TGTGCCAGCAGCTTAGATGCGGGGGGGCCCCACGAGCAGTACTTC.